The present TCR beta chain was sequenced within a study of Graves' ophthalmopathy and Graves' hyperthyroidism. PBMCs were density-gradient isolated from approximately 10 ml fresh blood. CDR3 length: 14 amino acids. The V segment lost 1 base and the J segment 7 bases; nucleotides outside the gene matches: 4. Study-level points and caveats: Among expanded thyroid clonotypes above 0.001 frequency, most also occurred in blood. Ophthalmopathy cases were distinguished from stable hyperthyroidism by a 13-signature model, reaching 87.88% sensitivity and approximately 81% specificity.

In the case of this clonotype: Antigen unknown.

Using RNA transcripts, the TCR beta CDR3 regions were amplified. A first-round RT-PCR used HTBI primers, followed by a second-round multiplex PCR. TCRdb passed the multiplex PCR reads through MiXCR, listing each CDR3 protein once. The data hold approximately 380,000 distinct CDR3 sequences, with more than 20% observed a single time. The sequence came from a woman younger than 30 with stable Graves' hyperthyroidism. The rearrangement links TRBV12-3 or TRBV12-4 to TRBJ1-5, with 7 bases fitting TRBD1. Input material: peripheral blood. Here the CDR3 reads CASSLGQGEQPQHF. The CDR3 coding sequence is TGTGCCAGCAGTTTAGGCCAGGGGGAACAGCCCCAGCATTTT.